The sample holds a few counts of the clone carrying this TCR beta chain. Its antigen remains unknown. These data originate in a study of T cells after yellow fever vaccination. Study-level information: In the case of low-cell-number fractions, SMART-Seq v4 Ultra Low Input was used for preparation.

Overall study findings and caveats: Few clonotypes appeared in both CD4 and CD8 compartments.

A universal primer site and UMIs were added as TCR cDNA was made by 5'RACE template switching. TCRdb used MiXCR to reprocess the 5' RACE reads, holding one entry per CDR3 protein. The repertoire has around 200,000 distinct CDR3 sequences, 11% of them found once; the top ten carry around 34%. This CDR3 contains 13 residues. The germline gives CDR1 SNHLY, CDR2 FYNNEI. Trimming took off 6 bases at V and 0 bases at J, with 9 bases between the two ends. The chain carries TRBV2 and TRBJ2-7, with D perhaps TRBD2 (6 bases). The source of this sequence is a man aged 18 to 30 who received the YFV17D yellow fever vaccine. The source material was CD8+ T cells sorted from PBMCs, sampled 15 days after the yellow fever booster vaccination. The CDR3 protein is CASREGSSYEQYV. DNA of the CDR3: TGTGCCAGCAGGGAGGGAAGCTCCTACGAGCAGTACGTC.